This is a list of T cell receptor beta chains from one sample in a study of cytomegalovirus exposure and HLA in healthy donors. Measured with immunoSEQ multiplex PCR; TCRdb has only the in-frame clones, and not every one. The sample includes under 150,000 clones, around three quarters of them seen just once. The sequenced material came from PBMCs. The receptors shown here come from a middle-aged woman in good health and CMV-seropositive. Each CDR3 is given with its conserved first and last residue. The order of the fields is J gene, clone size, D gene, V gene, CDR3 protein, CDR3 DNA. D genes are given only for firm matches. Size is omitted from some rows. Given values are once, few, many or a class for expanded clones.

j_call: TRBJ2-1
clone_size: once
d_call: TRBD1
v_call: TRBV5-1
cdr3_aa: CASSSDWTGVYNEQFF
cdr3_nt: TGCGCCAGCAGCTCCGATTGGACAGGGGTCTACAATGAGCAGTTCTTC

j_call: TRBJ1-1
clone_size: .
d_call: .
v_call: TRBV6-1
cdr3_aa: CATRTANTEAFF
cdr3_nt: TGTGCCACAAGGACAGCGAACACTGAAGCTTTCTTT

j_call: TRBJ2-1
clone_size: once
d_call: TRBD2
v_call: TRBV2
cdr3_aa: CASTAGTSGYNEQFF
cdr3_nt: TGTGCCAGCACCGCCGGGACTAGCGGTTACAATGAGCAGTTCTTC

j_call: TRBJ2-7
clone_size: .
d_call: TRBD1
v_call: TRBV6-5
cdr3_aa: CASSYAGGQVGQYF
cdr3_nt: TGTGCCAGCAGTTACGCCGGGGGACAGGTGGGACAGTACTTC

j_call: TRBJ1-5
clone_size: once
d_call: .
v_call: TRBV19
cdr3_aa: CASSIQANQPQHF
cdr3_nt: TGTGCCAGTAGTATTCAGGCCAATCAGCCCCAGCATTTT

j_call: TRBJ2-7
clone_size: few
d_call: .
v_call: TRBV11-2
cdr3_aa: CASSLVPSYEQYF
cdr3_nt: TGTGCCAGCAGCTTAGTTCCGTCCTACGAGCAGTACTTC

j_call: TRBJ2-3
clone_size: .
d_call: .
v_call: TRBV4-1
cdr3_aa: CATHSENTQYF
cdr3_nt: TGCGCCACCCACAGTGAGAATACGCAGTATTTT

j_call: TRBJ1-5
clone_size: .
d_call: TRBD1
v_call: TRBV2
cdr3_aa: CASGTGADQPQHF
cdr3_nt: TGTGCCAGTGGGACAGGGGCGGATCAGCCCCAGCATTTT

j_call: TRBJ1-2
clone_size: .
d_call: .
v_call: TRBV29-1
cdr3_aa: CSVDKGGVGYGYTF
cdr3_nt: TGCAGCGTTGACAAGGGGGGGGTGGGCTATGGCTACACCTTC

j_call: TRBJ1-1
clone_size: .
d_call: .
v_call: TRBV11-2
cdr3_aa: CASSRLTRGTEAFF
cdr3_nt: TGTGCCAGCAGCCGTTTGACCAGGGGCACTGAAGCTTTCTTT

j_call: TRBJ2-1
clone_size: .
d_call: TRBD1
v_call: TRBV29-1
cdr3_aa: CSVKEDRESYNEQFF
cdr3_nt: TGCAGCGTTAAGGAGGACAGGGAGTCCTACAATGAGCAGTTCTTC

j_call: TRBJ2-7
clone_size: .
d_call: .
v_call: TRBV19
cdr3_aa: CASSIEHGFYEQYF
cdr3_nt: TGTGCCAGTAGTATTGAGCACGGTTTCTACGAGCAGTACTTC

j_call: TRBJ1-2
clone_size: .
d_call: .
v_call: TRBV6-1
cdr3_aa: CASSEREYGYTF
cdr3_nt: TGTGCCAGCAGTGAACGGGAGTATGGCTACACCTTC

j_call: TRBJ2-3
clone_size: .
d_call: TRBD1
v_call: TRBV6-5
cdr3_aa: CASSTPGTEVQYF
cdr3_nt: TGTGCCAGCAGTACCCCGGGGACAGAGGTGCAGTATTTT

j_call: TRBJ2-3
clone_size: .
d_call: TRBD1
v_call: TRBV19
cdr3_aa: CASRGKKSGTGLSISSTDTQYF
cdr3_nt: TGTGCCAGTAGGGGGAAGAAGTCCGGGACAGGGCTATCCATTTCTAGCACAGATACGCAGTATTTT

j_call: TRBJ2-7
clone_size: .
d_call: TRBD2
v_call: TRBV28
cdr3_aa: CASSPGLAGGEQYF
cdr3_nt: TGTGCCAGCAGCCCGGGACTAGCGGGAGGCGAGCAGTACTTC

j_call: TRBJ2-7
clone_size: .
d_call: TRBD2
v_call: TRBV7-9
cdr3_aa: CASSPTPAGGTYEQYF
cdr3_nt: TGTGCCAGCAGCCCTACGCCTGCGGGAGGAACCTACGAGCAGTACTTC

j_call: TRBJ2-1
clone_size: .
d_call: .
v_call: TRBV27
cdr3_aa: CASSLPGLSNEQFF
cdr3_nt: TGTGCCAGCAGTTTACCCGGACTCTCCAATGAGCAGTTCTTC

j_call: TRBJ1-5
clone_size: few
d_call: .
v_call: TRBV19
cdr3_aa: CASSGRENQPQHF
cdr3_nt: TGTGCCAGTTCCGGGCGGGAGAATCAGCCCCAGCATTTT

j_call: TRBJ2-7
clone_size: .
d_call: TRBD1
v_call: TRBV4-2
cdr3_aa: CASSQPGQGAGEQYF
cdr3_nt: TGTGCCAGCAGCCAACCCGGACAGGGGGCGGGGGAGCAGTACTTC

j_call: TRBJ2-5
clone_size: few
d_call: .
v_call: TRBV14
cdr3_aa: CASSQGRQIQETQYF
cdr3_nt: TGTGCCAGCAGCCAAGGGAGACAGATCCAAGAGACCCAGTACTTC

j_call: TRBJ1-1
clone_size: few
d_call: .
v_call: TRBV11-3
cdr3_aa: CASSLIRGTEAFF
cdr3_nt: TGTGCCAGCAGCCTTATCAGGGGCACTGAAGCTTTCTTT

j_call: TRBJ2-7
clone_size: .
d_call: .
v_call: TRBV29-1
cdr3_aa: CSVVGGREQYF
cdr3_nt: TGCAGCGTTGTCGGGGGGCGCGAGCAGTACTTC

j_call: TRBJ2-4
clone_size: .
d_call: .
v_call: TRBV6-5
cdr3_aa: CASSYSKRGGNIQYF
cdr3_nt: TGTGCCAGCAGTTACTCGAAAAGGGGGGGAAACATTCAGTACTTC

j_call: TRBJ2-3
clone_size: few
d_call: TRBD1
v_call: TRBV5-4
cdr3_aa: CASSLPGTGEDTQYF
cdr3_nt: TGTGCCAGCAGCTTGCCCGGGACAGGGGAAGATACGCAGTATTTT

j_call: TRBJ2-3
clone_size: .
d_call: .
v_call: TRBV5-6
cdr3_aa: CASSPWTGTDTQYF
cdr3_nt: TGTGCCAGCAGCCCGTGGACTGGCACAGATACGCAGTATTTT

j_call: TRBJ1-2
clone_size: few
d_call: .
v_call: TRBV11-2
cdr3_aa: CASSLVDSYGYTF
cdr3_nt: TGTGCCAGCAGCTTGGTAGACAGCTATGGCTACACCTTC

j_call: TRBJ2-5
clone_size: .
d_call: TRBD2
v_call: TRBV5-4
cdr3_aa: CAKGSKRENETQYF
cdr3_nt: TGTGCCAAAGGGAGCAAGCGGGAGAATGAGACCCAGTACTTC

j_call: TRBJ1-2
clone_size: .
d_call: TRBD1
v_call: TRBV28
cdr3_aa: CASRSPGTGVLYGYTF
cdr3_nt: TGTGCCAGCAGGTCCCCGGGGACAGGGGTGTTGTATGGCTACACCTTC

j_call: TRBJ2-7
clone_size: .
d_call: TRBD2
v_call: TRBV13
cdr3_aa: CASSFGLAGEGDEQYF
cdr3_nt: TGTGCCAGCAGCTTTGGACTAGCGGGAGAGGGGGACGAGCAGTACTTC

j_call: TRBJ2-1
clone_size: few
d_call: .
v_call: TRBV5-4
cdr3_aa: CASSLGVGLSSYNEQFF
cdr3_nt: TGTGCCAGCAGCTTAGGAGTCGGACTGAGCTCCTACAATGAGCAGTTCTTC

j_call: TRBJ1-1
clone_size: .
d_call: TRBD1
v_call: TRBV10-1
cdr3_aa: CASSGAGQPQTEAFF
cdr3_nt: TGCGCCAGCAGTGGCGCGGGACAGCCCCAAACTGAAGCTTTCTTT

j_call: TRBJ2-3
clone_size: .
d_call: .
v_call: TRBV7-9
cdr3_aa: CSSSLEGEADTQYF
cdr3_nt: TGTTCCAGCAGCTTGGAGGGAGAGGCAGATACGCAGTATTTT

j_call: TRBJ1-5
clone_size: .
d_call: .
v_call: TRBV30
cdr3_aa: CAWSAMQGDQPQHF
cdr3_nt: TGTGCCTGGAGCGCTATGCAGGGTGATCAGCCCCAGCATTTT

j_call: TRBJ1-2
clone_size: .
d_call: TRBD1
v_call: TRBV19
cdr3_aa: CASSIDGTGGKSYTF
cdr3_nt: TGTGCCAGTAGTATAGACGGGACAGGGGGTAAGAGCTACACCTTC

j_call: TRBJ1-5
clone_size: .
d_call: .
v_call: TRBV2
cdr3_aa: CASGRQASNQPQHF
cdr3_nt: TGTGCCAGCGGTAGACAAGCTAGCAATCAGCCCCAGCATTTT

j_call: TRBJ1-3
clone_size: .
d_call: .
v_call: TRBV30
cdr3_aa: CAWCIGAGNTIYF
cdr3_nt: TGTGCCTGGTGTATCGGGGCTGGAAACACCATATATTTT

j_call: TRBJ2-7
clone_size: .
d_call: TRBD2
v_call: TRBV7-8
cdr3_aa: CASNFGLAGDEQYF
cdr3_nt: TGTGCCAGCAACTTCGGACTAGCGGGAGACGAGCAGTACTTC

j_call: TRBJ1-2
clone_size: .
d_call: .
v_call: TRBV7-9
cdr3_aa: CASSSNRAVRGGYTF
cdr3_nt: TGTGCCAGCAGCTCTAATCGTGCGGTACGGGGTGGCTACACCTTC

j_call: TRBJ2-5
clone_size: .
d_call: .
v_call: TRBV6-6
cdr3_aa: CASRGTRQETQYF
cdr3_nt: TGTGCCAGCAGGGGGACTCGCCAAGAGACCCAGTACTTC

j_call: TRBJ2-4
clone_size: .
d_call: TRBD2
v_call: TRBV6-5
cdr3_aa: CASSYRASGKNIQYF
cdr3_nt: TGTGCCAGCAGTTACAGGGCTAGCGGGAAAAACATTCAGTACTTC

j_call: TRBJ2-3
clone_size: few
d_call: .
v_call: TRBV28
cdr3_aa: CASSTPGSTDTQYF
cdr3_nt: TGTGCCAGCAGCACCCCAGGGAGCACAGATACGCAGTATTTT

j_call: TRBJ2-7
clone_size: .
d_call: TRBD2
v_call: TRBV5-1
cdr3_aa: CASSLAPSGSSYEQYF
cdr3_nt: TGCGCCAGCAGCTTGGCTCCTAGCGGGAGTTCCTACGAGCAGTACTTC

j_call: TRBJ2-3
clone_size: .
d_call: .
v_call: TRBV6-4
cdr3_aa: CASSPGTDTQYF
cdr3_nt: TGTGCCAGCAGTCCAGGGACAGATACGCAGTATTTT

j_call: TRBJ2-1
clone_size: few
d_call: .
v_call: TRBV19
cdr3_aa: CASLRTPGSYNEQFF
cdr3_nt: TGTGCCAGCCTCCGGACTCCCGGCTCCTACAATGAGCAGTTCTTC

j_call: TRBJ1-4
clone_size: once
d_call: TRBD1
v_call: TRBV5-4
cdr3_aa: CASSLAGGLDEKLFF
cdr3_nt: TGTGCCAGCAGCTTGGCAGGGGGGTTGGATGAAAAACTGTTTTTT

j_call: TRBJ2-1
clone_size: .
d_call: .
v_call: TRBV4-2
cdr3_aa: CASSQQQANEQFF
cdr3_nt: TGTGCCAGCAGCCAACAGCAGGCCAATGAGCAGTTCTTC

j_call: TRBJ2-2
clone_size: .
d_call: .
v_call: TRBV10-2
cdr3_aa: CASSQNGPNTGELFF
cdr3_nt: TGCGCCAGCAGCCAGAATGGGCCGAACACCGGGGAGCTGTTTTTT

j_call: TRBJ2-3
clone_size: few
d_call: TRBD1
v_call: TRBV19
cdr3_aa: CASSDPGQGADTQYF
cdr3_nt: TGTGCCAGTAGTGATCCGGGACAGGGGGCAGATACGCAGTATTTT

j_call: TRBJ2-6
clone_size: .
d_call: .
v_call: TRBV5-4
cdr3_aa: CASSFKLSGANVLTF
cdr3_nt: TGTGCCAGCAGCTTTAAACTATCTGGGGCCAACGTCCTGACTTTC

j_call: TRBJ1-4
clone_size: .
d_call: .
v_call: TRBV10-3
cdr3_aa: CAIRGYTNEKLFF
cdr3_nt: TGTGCCATTAGAGGGTACACTAATGAAAAACTGTTTTTT

j_call: TRBJ2-3
clone_size: .
d_call: .
v_call: TRBV5-1
cdr3_aa: CASSPGVGGVSTDTQYF
cdr3_nt: TGCGCCAGCAGCCCCGGTGTGGGGGGAGTGAGCACAGATACGCAGTATTTT